A selection of T cell receptor beta chains follows, all from one sample in a study of shared clonotypes between healthy human individuals. Generated by immunoSEQ multiplex PCR, the TCRdb table keeps only in-frame clones and is missing some. The sample has over a million clones, approximately 96% seen once. The material sequenced was naive CD4+ T cells sorted from blood. The receptors originated from a man aged 30 to 45 in good health. Each CDR3 is given with its conserved first and last residue. The order of the fields is V gene, J gene, D gene, clone size, CDR3 DNA, CDR3 protein. D genes are given only for firm matches. Rows give clone size only sometimes, using once, few, many, or a class for an expanded clone.

V gene: TRBV18
J gene: TRBJ2-7
D gene: .
clone size: .
CDR3 DNA: TGTGCCAGCTCACCTAGGTCTGGGGCTCACGAGCAGTACTTC
CDR3 protein: CASSPRSGAHEQYF

V gene: TRBV7-2
J gene: TRBJ1-2
D gene: .
clone size: .
CDR3 DNA: TGTGCCAGCAGCCCGGGCAGGGCCTCGTCCCTCTATGGCTACACCTTC
CDR3 protein: CASSPGRASSLYGYTF

V gene: TRBV18
J gene: TRBJ2-7
D gene: TRBD1
clone size: .
CDR3 DNA: TGTGCCAGCTCACAATTAGACAGGGGGCTTTCTTACGAGCAGTACTTC
CDR3 protein: CASSQLDRGLSYEQYF

V gene: TRBV9
J gene: TRBJ2-5
D gene: .
clone size: .
CDR3 DNA: TGTGCCAGCAGCCCCCACAGACAGCAAGAGACCCAGTACTTC
CDR3 protein: CASSPHRQQETQYF

V gene: TRBV9
J gene: TRBJ2-3
D gene: TRBD2
clone size: .
CDR3 DNA: TGTGCCAGCAGCGTAGGTAGCGGGAGTTTGGATACGCAGTATTTT
CDR3 protein: CASSVGSGSLDTQYF

V gene: TRBV7-9
J gene: TRBJ2-7
D gene: .
clone size: .
CDR3 DNA: TGTGCCAGTACGGGTAGCGAGCAGTACTTC
CDR3 protein: CASTGSEQYF

V gene: TRBV29-1
J gene: TRBJ2-3
D gene: TRBD2
clone size: .
CDR3 DNA: TGCAGCGTTGCTACTAGCGGGAGCACAGATACGCAGTATTTT
CDR3 protein: CSVATSGSTDTQYF

V gene: TRBV5-8
J gene: TRBJ1-2
D gene: TRBD1
clone size: once
CDR3 DNA: TGTGCCAGCAGCTTTTCCGACAGGGTTCATGGCTACACCTTC
CDR3 protein: CASSFSDRVHGYTF

V gene: TRBV29-1
J gene: TRBJ1-1
D gene: .
clone size: .
CDR3 DNA: TGCAGCGTGGACGGCTGGACCACCAGCGAAGCTTTCTTT
CDR3 protein: CSVDGWTTSEAFF

V gene: TRBV4-3
J gene: TRBJ1-4
D gene: .
clone size: .
CDR3 DNA: TGCGCCAGCAGCCAAGAGTTCGCAGCCCCCTTAACTAATGAACAACTGTTTTTT
CDR3 protein: CASSQEFAAPLTNEQLFF

V gene: TRBV10-2
J gene: TRBJ1-4
D gene: .
clone size: .
CDR3 DNA: TGCGCCAGCAGTTTGGGAAGGGCTGAAAAACTGTTTTTT
CDR3 protein: CASSLGRAEKLFF

V gene: TRBV29-1
J gene: TRBJ1-2
D gene: TRBD1
clone size: .
CDR3 DNA: TGCAGCGTCGGACAGGGAGGTGGGGGCTACACCTTC
CDR3 protein: CSVGQGGGGYTF

V gene: TRBV6-1
J gene: TRBJ2-1
D gene: TRBD1
clone size: .
CDR3 DNA: TGTGCCAGCAGTAACCGGGACAGGGGCGATGAGCAGTTCTTC
CDR3 protein: CASSNRDRGDEQFF

V gene: TRBV10-2
J gene: TRBJ1-2
D gene: .
clone size: .
CDR3 DNA: TGCGCCACCGCGGGTAACAGCAACTATGGCTACACCTTC
CDR3 protein: CATAGNSNYGYTF

V gene: TRBV30
J gene: TRBJ2-7
D gene: TRBD2
clone size: .
CDR3 DNA: TGTGCCTGGACCCTTCTAGCGGGGCTTGGAGAGCAGTACTTC
CDR3 protein: CAWTLLAGLGEQYF

V gene: TRBV6-1
J gene: TRBJ1-5
D gene: .
clone size: .
CDR3 DNA: TGTGCCAGCAGTGAAGCTCCCAGGGGTAGCAATCAGCCCCAGCATTTT
CDR3 protein: CASSEAPRGSNQPQHF

V gene: TRBV6-6
J gene: TRBJ1-2
D gene: TRBD1
clone size: .
CDR3 DNA: TGTGCCAGCAGTTACGGGGACAGGGCGCATGGCTACACCTTC
CDR3 protein: CASSYGDRAHGYTF

V gene: TRBV7-6
J gene: TRBJ2-2
D gene: TRBD2
clone size: .
CDR3 DNA: TGTGCCAGCAGGGGACTAGCGGGAGTTCATACCGGGGAGCTGTTTTTT
CDR3 protein: CASRGLAGVHTGELFF

V gene: TRBV7-9
J gene: TRBJ2-5
D gene: .
clone size: .
CDR3 DNA: TGTGCCAGCAGCTCCCGGACCTTTCCTGCCCAGTACTTC
CDR3 protein: CASSSRTFPAQYF

V gene: TRBV7-9
J gene: TRBJ1-1
D gene: .
clone size: few
CDR3 DNA: TGTGCCAGCAGCTCAGATCAGAACACTGAAGCTTTCTTT
CDR3 protein: CASSSDQNTEAFF

V gene: TRBV28
J gene: TRBJ1-2
D gene: TRBD1
clone size: once
CDR3 DNA: TGTGCCAGCAGGGGGGGCCAGGGGGCGAACTATGGCTACACCTTC
CDR3 protein: CASRGGQGANYGYTF

V gene: TRBV5-1
J gene: TRBJ2-7
D gene: .
clone size: .
CDR3 DNA: TGCGCCAGCAGCTTGCCGAACTACAAGCAGTACTTC
CDR3 protein: CASSLPNYKQYF

V gene: TRBV10-3
J gene: TRBJ2-7
D gene: .
clone size: .
CDR3 DNA: TGTGCCATCGGCGGAGGGCCAGGGAGCGTTGGATCCTACGAGCAGTACTTC
CDR3 protein: CAIGGGPGSVGSYEQYF

V gene: TRBV28
J gene: TRBJ2-7
D gene: TRBD1
clone size: .
CDR3 DNA: TGTGCCAGCAACCCATCGGACAGGGGCTACGAGCAGTACTTC
CDR3 protein: CASNPSDRGYEQYF

V gene: TRBV7-8
J gene: TRBJ1-1
D gene: .
clone size: .
CDR3 DNA: TGTGCCAGCAGCTTATATGAAACGAACACTGAAGCTTTCTTT
CDR3 protein: CASSLYETNTEAFF

V gene: TRBV5-4
J gene: TRBJ2-3
D gene: .
clone size: .
CDR3 DNA: TGTGCCAGCAGCTTGGCCCAGCGGAGAAGCACAGATACGCAGTATTTT
CDR3 protein: CASSLAQRRSTDTQYF

V gene: TRBV29-1
J gene: TRBJ2-5
D gene: .
clone size: .
CDR3 DNA: TGCAGCGTGGGCTCTCCGTTGACCCAGTACTTC
CDR3 protein: CSVGSPLTQYF

V gene: TRBV5-1
J gene: TRBJ1-4
D gene: .
clone size: .
CDR3 DNA: TGCGCCAGCAGCTTCCAGGGGAGGGAAAAACTGTTTTTT
CDR3 protein: CASSFQGREKLFF

V gene: TRBV5-1
J gene: TRBJ2-1
D gene: .
clone size: .
CDR3 DNA: TGCGCCAGCCATCCCGGGGACTGGGGCAATGAGCAGTTCTTC
CDR3 protein: CASHPGDWGNEQFF

V gene: TRBV19
J gene: TRBJ2-3
D gene: .
clone size: .
CDR3 DNA: TGTGCCAGTAGTACTGTCAGGGGAACAGATACGCAGTATTTT
CDR3 protein: CASSTVRGTDTQYF

V gene: TRBV19
J gene: TRBJ1-3
D gene: .
clone size: once
CDR3 DNA: TGTGCCAGTAGTGCCCGCCAAGTCTCTGGAAACACCATATATTTT
CDR3 protein: CASSARQVSGNTIYF

V gene: TRBV29-1
J gene: TRBJ2-7
D gene: TRBD2
clone size: .
CDR3 DNA: TGCAGCGTTTCCGGGACTAGCGGCTCCTACGAGCAGTACTTC
CDR3 protein: CSVSGTSGSYEQYF

V gene: TRBV18
J gene: TRBJ2-1
D gene: .
clone size: .
CDR3 DNA: TGTGCCAGCTCACCACCGGTCTACAATGAGCAGTTCTTC
CDR3 protein: CASSPPVYNEQFF

V gene: TRBV5-1
J gene: TRBJ1-2
D gene: TRBD1
clone size: .
CDR3 DNA: TGCGCCAGCAGCTCCTTAAAGACAGGGCATGGCTACACCTTC
CDR3 protein: CASSSLKTGHGYTF

V gene: TRBV10-2
J gene: TRBJ2-2
D gene: TRBD2
clone size: .
CDR3 DNA: TGCGCCAGCAGGACCGGGACTAGAATAAATGGGGAGCTGTTTTTT
CDR3 protein: CASRTGTRINGELFF

V gene: TRBV12-2
J gene: TRBJ2-1
D gene: .
clone size: .
CDR3 DNA: TGTGCAAGTCGCTCTCCCCGGGACTACCCCGCCAATGAGCAGTTCTTC
CDR3 protein: CASRSPRDYPANEQFF

V gene: TRBV11-2
J gene: TRBJ2-1
D gene: .
clone size: .
CDR3 DNA: TGTGCCAGCAGCTTCCGCGGAGGCTCCTACAATGAGCAGTTCTTC
CDR3 protein: CASSFRGGSYNEQFF

V gene: TRBV10-1
J gene: TRBJ2-1
D gene: TRBD2
clone size: .
CDR3 DNA: TGCGCCAGCAGTGAGCCGACTAGCGGGAGGGCTGGTGAGCAGTTCTTC
CDR3 protein: CASSEPTSGRAGEQFF

V gene: TRBV7-6
J gene: TRBJ2-7
D gene: .
clone size: .
CDR3 DNA: TGTGCCAGCAGCTTAGAGTACTCCTCCTACGAGCAGTACTTC
CDR3 protein: CASSLEYSSYEQYF

V gene: TRBV29-1
J gene: TRBJ2-3
D gene: .
clone size: .
CDR3 DNA: TGCAGCGTTCCTAACAGGGCAGATACGCAGTATTTT
CDR3 protein: CSVPNRADTQYF

V gene: TRBV7-8
J gene: TRBJ2-5
D gene: TRBD2
clone size: .
CDR3 DNA: TGTGCCAGCAGCCCGTATGGACTAGCGGACCAAGAGACCCAGTACTTC
CDR3 protein: CASSPYGLADQETQYF

V gene: TRBV4-3
J gene: TRBJ1-3
D gene: .
clone size: .
CDR3 DNA: TGCGCCAGCAGCCAATACGGGACATCCGGAAACACCATATATTTT
CDR3 protein: CASSQYGTSGNTIYF

V gene: TRBV30
J gene: TRBJ2-1
D gene: TRBD2
clone size: .
CDR3 DNA: TGTGCCTGGAGGACTAGCGGGAGATCTGAGCAGTTCTTC
CDR3 protein: CAWRTSGRSEQFF

V gene: TRBV27
J gene: TRBJ2-7
D gene: .
clone size: .
CDR3 DNA: TGTGCCAGCAGTTTGTTGATGGCCCCTTACGAGCAGTACTTC
CDR3 protein: CASSLLMAPYEQYF

V gene: TRBV5-1
J gene: TRBJ2-7
D gene: TRBD2
clone size: .
CDR3 DNA: TGCGCCAGCAGCTTGGATCGCCGAGCGGGAATTTCCTACGAGCAGTACTTC
CDR3 protein: CASSLDRRAGISYEQYF

V gene: TRBV5-1
J gene: TRBJ1-2
D gene: TRBD1
clone size: .
CDR3 DNA: TGCGCCAGCAGTTTGGGGGACAGGGATGTAGGTGGCTACACCTTC
CDR3 protein: CASSLGDRDVGGYTF

V gene: TRBV10-3
J gene: TRBJ2-6
D gene: .
clone size: once
CDR3 DNA: TGTGCCATCAGTGCCTCCGGGGCTGGGGCCAACGTCCTGACTTTC
CDR3 protein: CAISASGAGANVLTF

V gene: TRBV5-1
J gene: TRBJ2-1
D gene: .
clone size: .
CDR3 DNA: TGCGCCAGCAGCCGAAATGGGAATGAGCAGTTCTTC
CDR3 protein: CASSRNGNEQFF